Shown below are 14 T cell receptor beta chains from a single sample sequenced in a study of T cells in Graves' hyperthyroidism and ophthalmopathy. TCR beta CDR3 regions were amplified from RNA transcripts. The primer set for the first-round RT-PCR of the TCR CDR3 was HTBI. TCRdb itself ran the multiplex PCR reads through MiXCR, one entry per CDR3 protein. The table has about 640,000 distinct CDR3 sequences, just under 45% seen once. Sequences were obtained from peripheral blood or thyroid tissue (not recorded which). Receptor source: an adult man with Graves' disease, either hyperthyroidism or ophthalmopathy (not recorded which).

V and J are TRBV29-1 and TRBJ2-2; TRBD2 matches at 8 bases. The CDR3 totals 14 residues. The germline CDR1 and CDR2 sequences are SQVTM and ANQGSEA. Trimming removed 4 bases from V and 4 bases from J; junction bases left unmatched: 5. The CDR3: CSVAGTSATGELFF. As DNA, the CDR3 is TGCAGCGTTGCCGGGACTAGTGCCACCGGGGAGCTGTTTTTT.

V gene TRBV6-1 combines with J gene TRBJ1-3; D ambiguous. Trimming removed 6 bases at V and 7 bases at J, with 13 bases between. The germline CDR1 and CDR2 sequences are MNHNS and SASEGT. The CDR3 sequence is 13 residues long. In DNA, the CDR3 is TGTGCCAGCAGCCTCCCAGCGCTTAACACCATATATTTT. It translates to CASSLPALNTIYF.

In this sample, this clonotype turned up many times. One junction end does not reproduce the germline sequence, and a read error may be involved. The chain couples TRBV12-3 or TRBV12-4 to TRBJ1-2; D call uncertain. This CDR3 has 13 amino acids. CDR3 sequence reads: CASSLTGNYGYTF. The CDR3 region has the DNA TGCGCCAGCAGCTTGACGGGGAACTATGGCTACACCTTC.

The CDR3 region is CASAGWQPQHF. CDR3 nucleotides: TGTGCCAGCGCCGGTTGGCAGCCCCAGCATTTT. V and J are TRBV25-1 and TRBJ1-5; D remains ambiguous. CDR3 size: 11 residues. Trimming took off 8 bases at V and 7 bases at J, with 9 bases between the two ends. The germline gives CDR1 MGHDK, CDR2 SYGVNS.

The CDR3 nucleotides are TGCGCCAGCAGCTTGGAGTCGCTGGGATCGGGCTACACCTTC. This sequence encodes CASSLESLGSGYTF. The chain combines TRBV5-1 with TRBJ1-2; no reliable D call. Germline CDR1 is SGHRS and CDR2 is YFSETQ. With 0 bases removed from V and 8 bases from J, the gap between germline ends came to 14 bases. There are 14 residues in the CDR3.

This chain links TRBV29-1 with TRBJ1-3; D is perhaps TRBD1 (5 bases). The V and J ends lost 8 bases and 8 bases respectively, with 13 bases between them. Looked up from germline, CDR1 is SQVTM and CDR2 is ANQGSEA. CDR3 length: 11 residues. The CDR3 DNA follows: TGCAGCTGCGAGGGCAGGGACACCATATATTTT. It specifies CSCEGRDTIYF.

V and J are TRBV7-2 and TRBJ1-2, with 9 nucleotides matching TRBD1. Germline CDR1 is SGHTA and CDR2 is FQGNSA. The junction had 8 bases not matched to a gene; V was cut back by 1 base and J by 2 bases. CDR3 size: 17 residues. CDR3: CASSLGGTGRDNYGYTF. The CDR3, as DNA: TGTGCCAGCAGCTTAGGAGGGACAGGGCGGGACAACTATGGCTACACCTTC.

The rearrangement links TRBV5-1 to TRBJ1-5, with D possibly matching TRBD1 (5 bases). The V gene's germline CDR1 is SGHRS and CDR2 YFSETQ. The V gene lost 4 bases and the J gene lost 8 bases, with 16 bases spanning the gap. This CDR3 has 14 residues. The CDR3 here is CASSVGEGRKPQHF. The CDR3 DNA reads as TGCGCCAGCAGCGTTGGGGAGGGGAGGAAGCCCCAGCATTTT.

This clonotype was counted only a few times. V is TRBV7-2 and J is TRBJ1-3; D gene ambiguous. Germline lookup yields CDR1 SGHTA and CDR2 FQGNSA. V lost 5 bases and J lost 0, with 11 bases in between. This CDR3 contains 15 residues. CDR3 amino acids: CASSTGGTSGNTIYF. The CDR3 bases are TGTGCCAGCAGCACCGGCGGCACCTCTGGAAACACCATATATTTT. Based on the CDR3 plus reference TRBV7-2 and TRBJ1-3, the full variable domain is GAGVSQSPSNKVTEKGKDVELRCDPISGHTALYWYRQSLGQGLEFLIYFQGNSAPDKSGLPSDRFSAERTGGSVSTLTIQRTQQEDSAVYLCASSTGGTSGNTIYFGEGSWLTVV.

Note on this clonotype: One junction end disagrees with the germline gene, perhaps due to a read error. This sequence joins TRBV7-9 and TRBJ2-7; perhaps TRBD2 as D (6 bases). This CDR3 comprises 15 residues. Germline V gives CDR1 SEHNR, CDR2 FQNEAQ (reference sequence). This chain's CDR3 is CASSQDLRWGGEQYF. The CDR3 DNA sequence: TGCGCCAGCAGCCAAGATCTAAGGTGGGGAGGCGAGCAGTACTTC. The complete variable domain, with remaining parts taken from reference TRBV7-9 and TRBJ2-7, reads DTGVSQNPRHKITKRGQNVTFRCDPISEHNRLYWYRQTLGQGPEFLTYFQNEAQLEKSRLLSDRFSAERPKGSFSTLEIQRTEQGDSAMYLCASSQDLRWGGEQYFGPGTRLTVT.

The gene calls are TRBV7-9 and TRBJ1-1, with TRBD1 matching 8 bases. The CDR3 sequence is 15 residues long. V was clipped by 5 bases and J by 4 bases; unmatched bases: 9. Germline V gives CDR1 SEHNR, CDR2 FQNEAQ (reference sequence). The CDR3 here is CASSQVQGATTEAFF. The CDR3 DNA reads TGTGCCAGCAGCCAAGTTCAGGGGGCGACCACTGAAGCTTTCTTT. Variable domain in full (rest from reference TRBV7-9 and TRBJ1-1): DTGVSQNPRHKITKRGQNVTFRCDPISEHNRLYWYRQTLGQGPEFLTYFQNEAQLEKSRLLSDRFSAERPKGSFSTLEIQRTEQGDSAMYLCASSQVQGATTEAFFGQGTRLTVV.

In the case of this clonotype: This sequence may be a read error, since a much larger clone differs from it by one base. This rearrangement joins TRBV10-3 to TRBJ1-5; no firm D call. V shed 10 bases and J shed 6 bases, with 22 bases lying between them. The CDR3 runs 15 residues. CDR1 and CDR2 from the germline V gene are ENHRY and SYGVKD. The CDR3 nucleotides are TGTGCCACCCGCGGTGGCGCCGGACCTGGTCAGCCCCAGCATTTT. It specifies CATRGGAGPGQPQHF.

This clonotype was seen ten or more times. The chain is built from TRBV10-2 and TRBJ1-5, with D maybe TRBD1 (5 bases). V gave up 8 bases and J gave up 7 bases, with 15 bases separating them. The CDR3 contains 13 residues. CDR1 is WSHSY, CDR2 SAAADI, per germline. CDR3 region: CASGGQGGQPQHF. CDR3 sequence (DNA): TGCGCCAGCGGTGGGCAGGGCGGGCAGCCCCAGCATTTT.

This clonotype was observed a few times. The chain is built from TRBV20-1 and TRBJ1-4; tentative D call: TRBD1 (5 bases). Trimming cost V 5 bases and J 7 bases, with 17 bases left between them. CDR1 and CDR2 from the germline V gene are DFQATT and SNEGSKA (reference sequence). The CDR3 runs to 14 residues. CDR3 nucleotides: TGCAGTGCTGGCCCGGGAGGGGCAGGTGAAAAACTGTTTTTT. This sequence encodes CSAGPGGAGEKLFF.